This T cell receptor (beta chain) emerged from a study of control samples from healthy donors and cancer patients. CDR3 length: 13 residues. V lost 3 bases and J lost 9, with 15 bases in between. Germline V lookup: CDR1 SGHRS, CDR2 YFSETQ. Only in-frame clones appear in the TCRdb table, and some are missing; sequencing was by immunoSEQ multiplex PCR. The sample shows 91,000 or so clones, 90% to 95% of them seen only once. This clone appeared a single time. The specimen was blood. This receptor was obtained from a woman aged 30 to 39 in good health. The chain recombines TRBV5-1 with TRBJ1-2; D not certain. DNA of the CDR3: TGCGCCAGCAGCTGGTCGGTGAGGGAGAGCTACACCTTC. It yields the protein CASSWSVRESYTF.